The 20 T cell receptor beta chains below come from one sample, sequenced in a study of cytomegalovirus exposure and HLA in healthy donors. The primer mix had 60 Vbeta and 13 Jbeta primers. Sequenced by immunoSEQ multiplex PCR; TCRdb stores in-frame clones only, minus some. The sample carries about 160,000 clones, 75% to 90% recorded once. Sequencing was carried out using PBMCs. The receptor source for this set is a woman aged 18-29 years in good health and CMV-seronegative.

V gene TRBV18 combines with J gene TRBJ2-7, with 8 bases identical to TRBD2. V shed 1 base, J shed 6 bases, and the junction held 5 bases outside the gene matches. Germline CDR1 KGHSH, CDR2 LQKENI. CDR3 length: 14 amino acids. CDR3 in amino acids: CASSPLAGPCEQYF. In DNA, the CDR3 is TGTGCCAGCTCACCACTAGCGGGGCCTTGCGAGCAGTACTTC.

The V and J genes are TRBV28 and TRBJ2-6; TRBD1 agrees at 7 bases. Per the germline V gene, CDR1 is MDHEN and CDR2 is SYDVKM. Unmatched junction bases numbered 12, after V lost 7 bases and J lost 0 bases. CDR3 length: 18 amino acids. This CDR3 reads CASKETTGKNSGANVLTF. CDR3 bases: TGTGCCAGCAAGGAAACGACAGGGAAAAACTCTGGGGCCAACGTCCTGACTTTC.

This clone is a singleton in its sample. V gene TRBV7-9 combines with J gene TRBJ2-7; 9 bases fit TRBD2. Trimming removed 4 bases from V and 3 bases from J; junction bases left unmatched: 7. CDR3 length: 15 residues. Germline CDR1 reads SEHNR; CDR2 reads FQNEAQ (reference sequence). The CDR3 nucleotides read TGTGCCAGCAGCTACCCTAGCGGGGTAGACTACGAGCAGTACTTC. Translation: CASSYPSGVDYEQYF.

In DNA form, the CDR3 reads TGTGCCAGCAGCTTGCCTTCCGCAGAAATCTACAATGAGCAGTTCTTC. Its translation is CASSLPSAEIYNEQFF. This rearrangement joins TRBV5-6 to TRBJ2-1, with D unresolved. The CDR3 consists of 16 residues. Looked up from germline, CDR1 is SGHDT and CDR2 is YYEEEE. V lost 1 base and J lost 3, with 14 bases in between.

The CDR3 coding sequence is TGTGCCAGCAGCCAACAGGGGGGCAATCAGCCCCAGCATTTT. It codes for CASSQQGGNQPQHF. J is TRBJ1-5 and V is TRBV2; 8 bases agree with TRBD1. Trimming at V came to 6 bases and at J to 2 bases, leaving 3 bases not matched to a gene. The CDR3 length is 14 residues. Per the germline V gene, CDR1 is SNHLY and CDR2 is FYNNEI.

V is TRBV27 and J is TRBJ2-5; a weak D match, TRBD1 (6 bases). The germline gives CDR1 MNHEY, CDR2 SMNVEV (reference sequence). This CDR3 spans 18 amino acids. V dropped 1 base and J dropped 5 bases, with 23 bases sitting between them. CDR3 in amino acids: CASSLYAGRTVGGETQYF. Here the CDR3 DNA reads TGTGCCAGCAGTTTATACGCAGGAAGGACAGTTGGTGGGGAGACCCAGTACTTC.

The chain couples TRBV6-4 to TRBJ2-3; 10 bases fit TRBD1. Per germline, CDR1 MRHNA and CDR2 SNTAGT. The CDR3 is made up of 15 amino acids. After removal of 4 bases from V and 2 bases from J, the junction contained 3 bases not matched to a gene. The CDR3 spells CASSAGTGDTDTQYF. In nucleotides, the CDR3 is TGTGCCAGCAGTGCAGGGACAGGGGACACAGATACGCAGTATTTT.

The rearrangement joins TRBV29-1 to TRBJ2-2; TRBD2 aligns across 12 bases. The trim removed 1 base at V and 5 bases at J, leaving 2 bases unmatched. The germline CDR1 and CDR2 sequences are SQVTM and ANQGSEA. This CDR3 is 15 amino acids long. CDR3 amino acids: CSVEGGLAGTGELFF. CDR3 nucleotide sequence: TGCAGCGTTGAAGGAGGACTAGCGGGAACCGGGGAGCTGTTTTTT.

This clone was observed a few times. The chain employs TRBV6-4 and TRBJ2-6; the match to TRBD2 covers 8 bases. The CDR3 extends over 18 amino acids. CDR1 and CDR2 from the germline V gene are MRHNA and SNTAGT. The trim removed 2 bases at V and 2 bases at J, leaving 8 bases unmatched. The CDR3 bases are TGTGCCAGCAGTGACAGGGCTAGCGGGCGACCTGGGGCCAACGTCCTGACTTTC. Residues: CASSDRASGRPGANVLTF.

This chain links TRBV9 with TRBJ2-1, with 10 nucleotides matching TRBD1. Trimming cost V 3 bases and J 8 bases; bases outside gene matches: 11. This CDR3 has 16 residues. Germline loops: CDR1 SGDLS, CDR2 YYNGEE. CDR3 sequence (DNA): TGTGCCAGCAGCGGAGGGGGGGGGACAGGGGTCCATGAGCAGTTCTTC. Translated, it gives CASSGGGGTGVHEQFF.

V gene TRBV28 combines with J gene TRBJ1-5, with TRBD1 as a possible D gene (6 bases). Germline CDR1 MDHEN, CDR2 SYDVKM. V dropped 2 bases and J dropped 2 bases, with 7 bases sitting between them. The CDR3 is 14 amino acids. CDR3 in DNA: TGTGCCAGCAGTTTAGCAGGGGGCAATCAGCCCCAGCATTTT. Protein product: CASSLAGGNQPQHF.

The chain has TRBV5-8 and TRBJ1-1; D is perhaps TRBD1 (6 bases). This CDR3 comprises 15 residues. Per germline, CDR1 SGHTS and CDR2 YDEGEE. Trimming pared 3 bases from V and 1 base from J, leaving 13 bases between. CDR3 loop: CASSYQTGSNTEAFF. As DNA, the CDR3 is TGTGCCAGCAGCTATCAGACAGGATCGAACACTGAAGCTTTCTTT.

The V call is TRBV5-1, the J call TRBJ2-1; 9 bases are shared with TRBD2. CDR3 length equals 17 residues. J gave up 0 bases and V 0 bases, and 4 bases lay outside the gene matches. Per the germline V gene, CDR1 is SGHRS and CDR2 is YFSETQ. DNA of the CDR3: TGCGCCAGCAGCTTGGGGCTAGCGGGGCGCTCCTACAATGAGCAGTTCTTC. It codes for CASSLGLAGRSYNEQFF.

This sequence joins TRBV19 and TRBJ1-2, with no clear D. Looked up from germline, CDR1 is LNHDA and CDR2 is SQIVND (reference sequence). Trimming left V 1 base short and J 4 bases short, with 10 bases between. The CDR3 length is 14 residues. The CDR3 reads CASSIARRAYGYTF. The CDR3, as DNA: TGTGCCAGTAGTATAGCCAGGCGCGCCTATGGCTACACCTTC.

This chain connects TRBV6-5 to TRBJ2-5, with 7 bases identical to TRBD1. Trimming at V came to 6 bases and at J to 5 bases, leaving 9 bases not matched to a gene. The CDR3 has 14 residues. In germline, CDR1 is MNHEY, CDR2 SVGAGI. The CDR3 nucleotides are TGTGCCAGCAGCTACCGACAGGGAGTGGAGACCCAGTACTTC. Its protein is CASSYRQGVETQYF.

The chain has TRBV7-9 and TRBJ1-6, with D maybe TRBD1 (5 bases). V was cut by 2 bases and J by 0 bases, with 17 bases left in between. Germline assignment: CDR1 SEHNR and CDR2 FQNEAQ (reference sequence). The CDR3 is 19 residues long. DNA of the CDR3: TGTGCCAGCAGCTTAACCGGGGGACTAGGGAGCTCCTATAATTCACCCCTCCACTTT. Protein product: CASSLTGGLGSSYNSPLHF. Variable domain in full (rest from reference TRBV7-9 and TRBJ1-6): DTGVSQNPRHKITKRGQNVTFRCDPISEHNRLYWYRQTLGQGPEFLTYFQNEAQLEKSRLLSDRFSAERPKGSFSTLEIQRTEQGDSAMYLCASSLTGGLGSSYNSPLHFGNGTRLTVT.

This clone has just one count. This chain connects TRBV19 to TRBJ1-3; D is unclear. Trimming took off 3 bases at V and 3 bases at J, with 9 bases between the two ends. Germline V gives CDR1 LNHDA, CDR2 SQIVND (reference sequence). The CDR3 totals 14 residues. CDR3 protein: CASSIQAGGNTIYF. For the CDR3, the DNA is TGTGCCAGTAGTATCCAAGCGGGTGGAAACACCATATATTTT.

The chain couples TRBV9 to TRBJ2-7; a possible D gene is TRBD1 (7 bases). This CDR3 comprises 16 residues. Deletions cut 4 bases from V and 0 bases from J, with 17 bases between. The germline V gene encodes CDR1 SGDLS and CDR2 YYNGEE. The CDR3 DNA follows: TGTGCCAGCAGCCTCGGGGGACAGCTTGGCTCCTACGAGCAGTACTTC. It specifies CASSLGGQLGSYEQYF.

For the CDR3, the DNA is TGTGCCAGCAGCCCCCCAGAACAGGGGGTGAGTTATGGCTACACCTTC. It specifies CASSPPEQGVSYGYTF. This rearrangement joins TRBV5-4 to TRBJ1-2; 8 bases agree with TRBD1. The CDR3 runs 16 residues. The germline V gene has CDR1 SGHNT and CDR2 YYREEE (reference sequence). Trimming took 4 bases from V and 5 from J; bases not matched to a gene: 13.

The chain joins TRBV19 to TRBJ1-1; 10 nucleotides agree with TRBD1. This CDR3 region has 16 residues. Germline loops: CDR1 LNHDA, CDR2 SQIVND (reference sequence). Trimming cost V 3 bases and J 5 bases; bases outside gene matches: 9. The CDR3 region has the DNA TGTGCCAGTAGTATGTGGACAGGGGGTTCGGGAACTGAAGCTTTCTTT. Protein: CASSMWTGGSGTEAFF.